This T cell receptor beta chain came from a study of shared clonotypes between healthy human individuals (dated by TCRdb to 2020 to 2021). At the level of the whole study: The cohort comprised two women and three men aged 18 to 49 years. For each donor, three plates each were used for CD4 naive and CD4 memory, two plates were used for CD8 naive, and one plate was used for CD8 memory. Per donor, leukapheresis produced somewhere between about 0.9 and 9 billion PBMCs. To estimate repertoire size and how much clonotypes are shared between individuals, the study performed deep sequencing of blood TCR repertoires from about five healthy adults. Different laboratories and diverse techniques were used to prepare libraries and sequence TCR repertoires, to increase sequencing depth and limit assay-specific biases. General study outcomes and caveats: Sharing across a few donors was observed for about 4.8% of naive CD4, 3% to 3.5% of naive CD8, 2.3% of memory CD4, and roughly 0.4% of memory CD8 clonotypes. Based on pairwise subsampling, the degree of clonotype sharing among donors was expected to be affected by sequencing depth. Sampling was restricted to blood, and TCR repertoires in tissues likely differ from the TCR repertoires found in blood. The genetic and exposure-history diversity represented was limited by the small number of donors. Estimated clonotype richness was generally larger for naive than for memory subsets. Rarefaction of sorted-subset datasets indicated incomplete sequencing despite the large sequencing depth. Clonotypes shared by all four sorted-subset donors showed higher generation probabilities than non-shared clonotypes.

Using the deep immunoSEQ assay, TCR CDR3 regions were amplified from genomic DNA by multiplex PCR. For each cell subset, the extracted genomic DNA was distributed evenly across all wells of several immunoSEQ 96-well plates, and each plate served as one replicate. For sorted subsets, each replicate PCR was loaded with roughly 190 ng genomic DNA, equivalent to 25,000 to 30,000 T cell genomes. Purified libraries were quantified with a Qubit 3.0 fluorometer, sized on a Bioanalyzer 2100, and re-quantified with the KAPA Library Quantification kit. Each immunoSEQ 96-well plate was sequenced on its own single-read 150-cycle Illumina NextSeq 550 flow cell. Regarding the original processing steps: The immunoSEQ output contained only junctional sequences without quality scores, so filtering could not match that applied to full-length reads. To assign V/J genes and CDR3, sequences were annotated using PyIR, a Python wrapper for IgBLAST v1.9, with IMGT germline references. Any read was removed if the V/J assignment was weak (E-value above 1e-6), the CDR3 was missing, or the read contained stop codons, out-of-frame junctions, or ambiguous translated residues. V3J clonotypes were defined as sequences sharing the same inferred V gene, J gene, and CDR3 amino acid sequence. Percentage overlap between repertoires was calculated by dividing the number of shared unique clonotypes by the size of the smaller repertoire. Richness of each repertoire was evaluated using RTK rarefaction, the Chao1 estimator, and Recon v2.1 estimates of unobserved clonotypes. Generation probabilities for all TCRbeta clonotypes obtained by the gDNA method from a few donors were computed using OLGA. TCRdb retrieved this table from immuneACCESS and kept in-frame rearrangements only. Not all clones are present; in checked studies, unresolved V genes account for under half, and no reason is known for the remainder. V and J calls and clone size follow that table, whereas D and trimming were derived from the DNA. The sample table lists 330,000 or so clones, about 73% of them with a count of one. The ten largest account for about 10% of the sample.

The donors were healthy, HIV-negative adults with no recently reported acute infections or vaccinations. Only Caucasian adults living in Nashville, Tennessee, USA were represented among the donors. CD4+ T cells were enriched by magnetic negative selection, after which naive cells were positively selected on CD45RA and the negative fraction was taken as the memory subset. After blood collection by leukapheresis, PBMCs were isolated using Ficoll-Histopaque density gradient centrifugation and then cryopreserved in the vapor phase of liquid nitrogen. Analytical flow cytometry was used to check the purity and quantity of every magnetically sorted T cell population. Genomic DNA was isolated from every sorted fraction and measured by UV absorbance on a Nanodrop 2000c. Turning to this clone: Its antigen target is currently unknown. No much larger clonotype is one base removed from it; base qualities were not supplied.

Trimming accounts for 6 bases at V and 6 bases at J, while the number of junction bases matched to no gene is 2. From the germline V gene, CDR1 is MNHNS and CDR2 is SASEGT. The CDR3, from cysteine to phenylalanine, totals 12 residues. The only DNA kept is the CDR3, 36 bases in frame from the first base. Here the chain combines TRBV6-1 and TRBJ2-3, with 8 middle bases fitting TRBD1. This clonotype was sampled from a man aged 25-40 years in good health. The source material was memory CD4+ T cells sorted from blood. The cell subset or site label here, explained by the study, means: CD45RA-negative fraction. The nucleotides are TGTGCCAGCAGCTGGGACAGGGATACGCAGTATTTT. Its amino acids are CASSWDRDTQYF.